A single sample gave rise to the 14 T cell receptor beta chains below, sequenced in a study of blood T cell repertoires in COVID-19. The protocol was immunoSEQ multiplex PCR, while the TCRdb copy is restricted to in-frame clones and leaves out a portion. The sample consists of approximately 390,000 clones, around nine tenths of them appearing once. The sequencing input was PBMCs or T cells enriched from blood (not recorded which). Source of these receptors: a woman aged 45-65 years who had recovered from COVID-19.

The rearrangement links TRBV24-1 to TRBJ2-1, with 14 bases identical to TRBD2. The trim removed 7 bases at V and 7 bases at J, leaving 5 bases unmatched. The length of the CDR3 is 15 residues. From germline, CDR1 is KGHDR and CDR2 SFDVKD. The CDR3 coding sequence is TGTGCCACCAGCCAGACTAGCGGGGGGGCAAATGAGCAGTTCTTC. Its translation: CATSQTSGGANEQFF.

The CDR3 DNA reads as TGTGCCAGCCGGACACCGAACACCGGGGAGCTGTTTTTT. Protein: CASRTPNTGELFF. J is TRBJ2-2 and V is TRBV27, with D maybe TRBD1 (5 bases). The CDR3 spans 13 residues. Per germline, CDR1 MNHEY and CDR2 SMNVEV (reference sequence). V lost 8 bases and J lost 0, with 7 bases in between.

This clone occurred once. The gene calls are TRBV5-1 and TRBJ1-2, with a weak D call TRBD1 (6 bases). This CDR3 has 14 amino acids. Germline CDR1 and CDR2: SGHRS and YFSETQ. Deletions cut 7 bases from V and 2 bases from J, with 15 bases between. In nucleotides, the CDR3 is TGCGCCAGCGCGAGGGACACTACGAACTATGGCTACACCTTC. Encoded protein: CASARDTTNYGYTF.

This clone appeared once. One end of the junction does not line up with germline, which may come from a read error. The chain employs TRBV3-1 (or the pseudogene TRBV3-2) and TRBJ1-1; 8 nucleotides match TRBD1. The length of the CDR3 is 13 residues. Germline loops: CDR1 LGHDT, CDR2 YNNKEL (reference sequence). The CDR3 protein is CASSQALRTGNTF. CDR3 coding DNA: TGTGCCAGCAGCCAAGCGTTAAGGACAGGGAACACATTT.

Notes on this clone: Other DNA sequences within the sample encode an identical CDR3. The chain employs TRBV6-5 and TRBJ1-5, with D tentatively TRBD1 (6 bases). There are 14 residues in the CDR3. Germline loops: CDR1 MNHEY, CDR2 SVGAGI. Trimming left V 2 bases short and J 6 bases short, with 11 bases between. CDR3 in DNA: TGTGCCAGCAGTTACAGGGGGGGAGGTCAGCCCCAGCATTTT. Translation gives CASSYRGGGQPQHF.

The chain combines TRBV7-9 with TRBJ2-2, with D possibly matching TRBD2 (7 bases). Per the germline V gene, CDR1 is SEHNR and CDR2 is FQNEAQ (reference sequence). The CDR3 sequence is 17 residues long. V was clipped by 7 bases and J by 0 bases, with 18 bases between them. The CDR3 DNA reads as TGTGCCAGCAACGGCGGGGGCTCCTTCGCGAACACCGGGGAGCTGTTTTTT. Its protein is CASNGGGSFANTGELFF.

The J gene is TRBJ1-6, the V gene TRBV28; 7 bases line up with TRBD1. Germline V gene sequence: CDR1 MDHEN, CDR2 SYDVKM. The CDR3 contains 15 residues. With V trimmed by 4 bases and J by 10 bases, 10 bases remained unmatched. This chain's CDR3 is CASSSLQGQKSPLHF. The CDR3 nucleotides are TGTGCCAGCAGTTCGCTACAGGGGCAGAAGTCACCCCTCCACTTT.

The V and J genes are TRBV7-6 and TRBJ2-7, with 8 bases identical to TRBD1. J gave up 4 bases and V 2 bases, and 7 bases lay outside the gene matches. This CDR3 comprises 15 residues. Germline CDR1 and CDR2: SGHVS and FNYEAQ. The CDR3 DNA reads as TGTGCCAGCAGCTTATCTTGGCAGGGGGCGTACGAGCAGTACTTC. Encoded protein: CASSLSWQGAYEQYF.

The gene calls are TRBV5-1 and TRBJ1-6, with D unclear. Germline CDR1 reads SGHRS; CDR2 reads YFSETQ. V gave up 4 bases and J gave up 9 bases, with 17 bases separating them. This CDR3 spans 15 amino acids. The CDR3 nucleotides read TGCGCCAGCAGCCAGGACCGGGGAGAGAGTTCACCCCTCCACTTT. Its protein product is CASSQDRGESSPLHF.

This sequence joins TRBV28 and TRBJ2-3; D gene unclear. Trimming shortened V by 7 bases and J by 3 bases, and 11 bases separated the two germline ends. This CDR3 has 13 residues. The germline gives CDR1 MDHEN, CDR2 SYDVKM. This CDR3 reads CASKPRVTDTQYF. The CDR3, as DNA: TGTGCCAGCAAACCGCGAGTAACAGATACGCAGTATTTT.

The CDR3 loop is CASSGRGRSTEAFF. CDR3 sequence (DNA): TGTGCCAGCAGTGGGCGGGGCAGAAGCACTGAAGCTTTCTTT. The rearrangement joins TRBV27 to TRBJ1-1, with D possibly matching TRBD1 (5 bases). CDR1 MNHEY and CDR2 SMNVEV come from the germline V gene (reference sequence). CDR3 length: 14 amino acids. Deletions cut 5 bases from V and 4 bases from J, with 14 bases between.

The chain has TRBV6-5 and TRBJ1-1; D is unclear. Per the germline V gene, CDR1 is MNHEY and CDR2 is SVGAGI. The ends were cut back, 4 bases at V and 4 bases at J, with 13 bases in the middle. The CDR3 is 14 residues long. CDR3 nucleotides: TGTGCCAGCAGTTGGGAGGGTTCGACCACTGAAGCTTTCTTT. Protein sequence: CASSWEGSTTEAFF.

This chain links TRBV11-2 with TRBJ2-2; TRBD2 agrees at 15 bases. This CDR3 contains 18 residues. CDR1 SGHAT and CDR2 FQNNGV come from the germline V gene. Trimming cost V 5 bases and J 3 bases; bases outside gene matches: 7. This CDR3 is CASSLGLAGGLYTGELFF. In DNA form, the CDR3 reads TGTGCCAGCAGCCTCGGACTAGCGGGGGGGCTGTACACCGGGGAGCTGTTTTTT. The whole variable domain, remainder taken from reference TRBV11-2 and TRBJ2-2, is EAGVAQSPRYKIIEKRQSVAFWCNPISGHATLYWYQQILGQGPKLLIQFQNNGVVDDSQLPKDRFSAERLKGVDSTLKIQPAKLEDSAVYLCASSLGLAGGLYTGELFFGEGSRLTVL.

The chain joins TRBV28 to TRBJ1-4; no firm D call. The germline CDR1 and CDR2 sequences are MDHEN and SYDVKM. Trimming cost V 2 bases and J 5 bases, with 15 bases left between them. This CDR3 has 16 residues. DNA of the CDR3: TGTGCCAGCAGTTTAGAGGGTCCTGGATTAAATGAAAAACTGTTTTTT. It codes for CASSLEGPGLNEKLFF.